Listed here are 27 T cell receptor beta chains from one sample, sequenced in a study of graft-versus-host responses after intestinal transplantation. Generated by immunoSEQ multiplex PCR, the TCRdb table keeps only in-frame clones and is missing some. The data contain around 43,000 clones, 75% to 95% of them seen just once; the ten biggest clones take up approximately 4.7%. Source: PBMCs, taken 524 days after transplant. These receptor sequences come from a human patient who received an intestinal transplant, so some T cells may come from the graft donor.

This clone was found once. The chain's CDR3 is CASSFRGGLTDTQYF. CDR3 DNA: TGTGCCAGCAGCTTTCGGGGTGGGTTGACAGATACGCAGTATTTT. V and J are TRBV5-6 and TRBJ2-3; perhaps TRBD2 as D (5 bases). Trimming removed 2 bases from V and 3 bases from J, with 13 bases in between. Germline CDR1 reads SGHDT; CDR2 reads YYEEEE. The CDR3 sequence is 15 residues long.

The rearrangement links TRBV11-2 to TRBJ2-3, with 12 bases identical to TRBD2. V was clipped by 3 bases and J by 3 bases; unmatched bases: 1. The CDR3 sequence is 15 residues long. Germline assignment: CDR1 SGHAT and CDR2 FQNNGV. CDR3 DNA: TGTGCCAGCAGCTTGACTAGCGGGAGAACAGATACGCAGTATTTT. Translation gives CASSLTSGRTDTQYF.

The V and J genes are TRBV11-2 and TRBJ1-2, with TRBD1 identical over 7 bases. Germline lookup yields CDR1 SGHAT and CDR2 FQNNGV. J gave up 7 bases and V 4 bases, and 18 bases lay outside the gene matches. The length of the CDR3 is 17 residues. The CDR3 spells CASSSGGQALPMGGYTF. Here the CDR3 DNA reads TGTGCCAGCAGCTCAGGCGGACAGGCTCTGCCTATGGGTGGCTACACCTTC. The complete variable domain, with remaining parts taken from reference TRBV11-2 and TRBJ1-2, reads EAGVAQSPRYKIIEKRQSVAFWCNPISGHATLYWYQQILGQGPKLLIQFQNNGVVDDSQLPKDRFSAERLKGVDSTLKIQPAKLEDSAVYLCASSSGGQALPMGGYTFGSGTRLTVV.

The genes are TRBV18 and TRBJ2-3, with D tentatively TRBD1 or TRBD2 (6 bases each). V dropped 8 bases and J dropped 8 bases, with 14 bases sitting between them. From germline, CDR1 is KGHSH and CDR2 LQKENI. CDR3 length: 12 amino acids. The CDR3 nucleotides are TGTGCCAGCGCAGGTCCGGGGGCTACGCAGTATTTT. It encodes CASAGPGATQYF.

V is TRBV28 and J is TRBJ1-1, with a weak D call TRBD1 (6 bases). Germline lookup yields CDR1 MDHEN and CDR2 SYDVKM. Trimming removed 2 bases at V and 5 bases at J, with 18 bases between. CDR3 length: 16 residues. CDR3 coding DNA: TGTGCCAGCAGTTTAGGGTTTAGGGCAGGGGAGACTGAAGCTTTCTTT. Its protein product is CASSLGFRAGETEAFF. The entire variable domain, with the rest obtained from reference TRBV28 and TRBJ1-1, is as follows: DVKVTQSSRYLVKRTGEKVFLECVQDMDHENMFWYRQDPGLGLRLIYFSYDVKMKEKGDIPEGYSVSREKKERFSLILESASTNQTSMYLCASSLGFRAGETEAFFGQGTRLTVV.

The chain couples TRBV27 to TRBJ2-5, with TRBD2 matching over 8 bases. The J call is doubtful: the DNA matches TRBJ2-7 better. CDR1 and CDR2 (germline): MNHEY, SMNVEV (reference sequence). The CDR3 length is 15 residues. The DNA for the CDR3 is TGTGCCAGCAGTTCCGCGGGACTAGTTGGCTACGAGCAGTACTTC. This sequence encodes CASSSAGLVGYEQYF.

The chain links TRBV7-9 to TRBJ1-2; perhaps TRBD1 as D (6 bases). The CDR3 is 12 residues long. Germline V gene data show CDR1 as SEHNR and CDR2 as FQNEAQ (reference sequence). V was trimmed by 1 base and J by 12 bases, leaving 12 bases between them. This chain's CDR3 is CASSLGTVPHTF. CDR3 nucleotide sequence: TGTGCCAGCAGCTTAGGGACAGTTCCGCACACCTTC.

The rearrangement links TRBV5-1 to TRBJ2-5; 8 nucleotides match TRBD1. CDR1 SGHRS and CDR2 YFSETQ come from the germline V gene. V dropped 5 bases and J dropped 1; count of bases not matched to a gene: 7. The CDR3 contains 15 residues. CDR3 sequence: CASSTGQGAQETQYF. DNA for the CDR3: TGCGCCAGCAGTACCGGGCAGGGGGCCCAAGAGACCCAGTACTTC.

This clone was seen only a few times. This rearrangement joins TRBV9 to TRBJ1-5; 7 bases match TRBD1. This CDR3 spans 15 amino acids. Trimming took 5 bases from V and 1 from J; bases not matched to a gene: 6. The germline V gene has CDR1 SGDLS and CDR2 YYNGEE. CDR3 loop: CASSPGQESNQPQHF. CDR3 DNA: TGTGCCAGCAGTCCCGGACAGGAGAGCAATCAGCCCCAGCATTTT.

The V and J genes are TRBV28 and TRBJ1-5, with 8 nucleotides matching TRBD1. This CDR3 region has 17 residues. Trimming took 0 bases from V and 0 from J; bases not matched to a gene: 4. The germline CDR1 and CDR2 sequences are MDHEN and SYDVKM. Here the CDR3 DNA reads TGTGCCAGCAGTTTATGGGGACAGGAGTATAGCAATCAGCCCCAGCATTTT. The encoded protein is CASSLWGQEYSNQPQHF.

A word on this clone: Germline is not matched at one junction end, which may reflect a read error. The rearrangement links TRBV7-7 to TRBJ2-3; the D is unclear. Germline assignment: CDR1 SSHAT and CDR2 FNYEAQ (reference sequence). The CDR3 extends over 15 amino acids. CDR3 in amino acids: CASSLGGASTDTQYF. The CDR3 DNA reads TGTGCTAGCAGCTTAGGCGGAGCTAGCACAGATACGCAGTATTTT.

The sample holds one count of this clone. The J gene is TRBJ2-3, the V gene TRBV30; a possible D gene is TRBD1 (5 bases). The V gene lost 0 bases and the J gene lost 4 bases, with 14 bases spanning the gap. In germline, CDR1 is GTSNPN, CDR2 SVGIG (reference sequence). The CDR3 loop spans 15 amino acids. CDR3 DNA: TGTGCCTGGAGTGTATTGGGGCGGATCGCAGATACGCAGTATTTT. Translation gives CAWSVLGRIADTQYF.

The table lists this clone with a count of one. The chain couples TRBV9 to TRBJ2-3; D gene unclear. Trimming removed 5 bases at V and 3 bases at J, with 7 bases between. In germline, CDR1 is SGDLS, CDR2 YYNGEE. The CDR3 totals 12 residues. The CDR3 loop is CASSRVTDTQYF. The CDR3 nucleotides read TGTGCCAGCAGTCGAGTAACAGATACGCAGTATTTT.

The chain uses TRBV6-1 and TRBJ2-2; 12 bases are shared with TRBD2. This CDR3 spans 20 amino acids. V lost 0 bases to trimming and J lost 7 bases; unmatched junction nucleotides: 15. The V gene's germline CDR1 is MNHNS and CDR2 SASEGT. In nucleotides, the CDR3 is TGTGCCAGCAGTGAAGCCTTGTCTCTAGCGGGAGGGCTAAGGGGCGGGGAGCTGTTTTTT. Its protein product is CASSEALSLAGGLRGGELFF.

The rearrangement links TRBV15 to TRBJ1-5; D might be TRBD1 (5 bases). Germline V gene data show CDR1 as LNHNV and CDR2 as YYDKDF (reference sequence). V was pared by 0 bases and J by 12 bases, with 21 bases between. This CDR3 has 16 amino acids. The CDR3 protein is CATSRDSGAGHQIQHF. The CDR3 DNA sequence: TGTGCCACCAGCAGAGATAGCGGGGCGGGCCATCAAATCCAGCATTTT. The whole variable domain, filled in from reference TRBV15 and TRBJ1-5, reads DAMVIQNPRYQVTQFGKPVTLSCSQTLNHNVMYWYQQKSSQAPKLLFHYYDKDFNNEADTPDNFQSRRPNTSFCFLDIRSPGLGDTAMYLCATSRDSGAGHQIQHFGDGTRLSIL.

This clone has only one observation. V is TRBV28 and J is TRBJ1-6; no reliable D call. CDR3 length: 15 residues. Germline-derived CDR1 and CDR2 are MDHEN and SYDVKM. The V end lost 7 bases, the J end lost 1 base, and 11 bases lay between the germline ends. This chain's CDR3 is CASNGRGSYNSPLHF. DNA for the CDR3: TGTGCCAGCAACGGTCGAGGGTCCTATAATTCACCCCTCCACTTT.

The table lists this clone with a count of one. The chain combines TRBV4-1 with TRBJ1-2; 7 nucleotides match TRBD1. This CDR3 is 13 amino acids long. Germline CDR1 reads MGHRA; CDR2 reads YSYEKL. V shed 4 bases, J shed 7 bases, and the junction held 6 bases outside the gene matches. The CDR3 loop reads CASSPRQGFGYTF. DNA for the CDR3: TGCGCCAGCAGCCCCCGACAGGGATTTGGCTACACCTTC.

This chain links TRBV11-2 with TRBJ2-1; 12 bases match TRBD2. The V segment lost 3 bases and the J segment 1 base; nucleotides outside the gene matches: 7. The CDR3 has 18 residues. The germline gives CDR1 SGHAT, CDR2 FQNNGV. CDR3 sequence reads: CASSFRLAGAGSYNEQFF. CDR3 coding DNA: TGTGCCAGCAGCTTCCGACTAGCGGGAGCGGGGTCCTACAATGAGCAGTTCTTC.

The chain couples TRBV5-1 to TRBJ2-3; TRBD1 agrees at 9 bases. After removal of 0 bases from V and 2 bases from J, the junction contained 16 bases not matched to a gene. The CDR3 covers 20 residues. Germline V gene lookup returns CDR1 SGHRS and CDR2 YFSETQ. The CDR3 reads CASSLAGKTQGAGFTDTQYF. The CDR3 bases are TGCGCCAGCAGCTTGGCCGGGAAGACACAGGGGGCTGGTTTCACAGATACGCAGTATTTT.

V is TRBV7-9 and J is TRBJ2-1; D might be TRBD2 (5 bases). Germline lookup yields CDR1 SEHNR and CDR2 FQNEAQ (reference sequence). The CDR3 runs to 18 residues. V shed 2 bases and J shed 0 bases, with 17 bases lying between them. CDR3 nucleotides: TGTGCCAGCAGCTTAATGGGGTACGAGCGGTCCTCCTACAATGAGCAGTTCTTC. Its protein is CASSLMGYERSSYNEQFF. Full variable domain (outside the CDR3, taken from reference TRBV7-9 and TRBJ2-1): DTGVSQNPRHKITKRGQNVTFRCDPISEHNRLYWYRQTLGQGPEFLTYFQNEAQLEKSRLLSDRFSAERPKGSFSTLEIQRTEQGDSAMYLCASSLMGYERSSYNEQFFGPGTRLTVL.

Here the CDR3 reads CASSQEKVLPYEQYF. As DNA, the CDR3 is TGCGCCAGCAGCCAAGAGAAGGTTCTCCCCTACGAGCAGTACTTC. J is TRBJ2-7 and V is TRBV4-1; D unresolved. Germline lookup yields CDR1 MGHRA and CDR2 YSYEKL. The CDR3 runs 15 residues. V was pared by 0 bases and J by 2 bases, with 11 bases between.

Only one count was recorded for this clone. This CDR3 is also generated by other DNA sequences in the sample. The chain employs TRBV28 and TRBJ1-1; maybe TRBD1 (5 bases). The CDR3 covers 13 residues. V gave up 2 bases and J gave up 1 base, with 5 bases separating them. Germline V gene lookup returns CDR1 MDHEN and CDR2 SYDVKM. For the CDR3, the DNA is TGTGCCAGCAGTTTAGGGGCGAACACTGAAGCTTTCTTT. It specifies CASSLGANTEAFF.

The CDR3 DNA follows: TGTGCCAGCAGTTTAGGGGGGGCGAGGGTGGCCCAGTACTTC. This codes for CASSLGGARVAQYF. The V gene is TRBV28, the J gene TRBJ2-5; possible D gene TRBD2, 7 bases. This CDR3 spans 14 amino acids. Between the trimmed V and J ends, which lost 2 bases and 9 bases, there was a span of 16 bases. Germline-derived CDR1 and CDR2 are MDHEN and SYDVKM.

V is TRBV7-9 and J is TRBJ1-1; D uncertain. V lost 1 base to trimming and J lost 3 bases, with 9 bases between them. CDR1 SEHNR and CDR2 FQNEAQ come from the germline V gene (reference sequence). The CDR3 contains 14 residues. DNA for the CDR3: TGTGCCAGCAGCTTAGGACAATATCACACTGAAGCTTTCTTT. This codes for CASSLGQYHTEAFF.

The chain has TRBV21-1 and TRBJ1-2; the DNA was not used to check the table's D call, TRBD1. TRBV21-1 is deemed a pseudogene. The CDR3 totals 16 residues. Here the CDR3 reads CASSKGKRDRGYGYTF. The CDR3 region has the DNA TGTGCCAGCAGCAAAGGAAAACGCGACAGGGGTTATGGCTACACCTTC.

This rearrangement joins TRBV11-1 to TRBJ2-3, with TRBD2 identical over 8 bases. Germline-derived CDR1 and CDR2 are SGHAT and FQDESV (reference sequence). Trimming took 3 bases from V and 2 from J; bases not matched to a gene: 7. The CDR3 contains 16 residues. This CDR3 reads CASSFFRGGATDTQYF. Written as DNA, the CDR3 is TGTGCCAGCAGCTTCTTCCGGGGGGGAGCCACAGATACGCAGTATTTT.

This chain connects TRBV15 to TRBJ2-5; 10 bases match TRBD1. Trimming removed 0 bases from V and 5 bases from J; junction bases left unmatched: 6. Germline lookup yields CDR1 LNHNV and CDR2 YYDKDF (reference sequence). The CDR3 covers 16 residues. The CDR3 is CATSRDIGQGEETQYF. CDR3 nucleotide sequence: TGTGCCACCAGCAGAGATATAGGACAGGGGGAGGAGACCCAGTACTTC.